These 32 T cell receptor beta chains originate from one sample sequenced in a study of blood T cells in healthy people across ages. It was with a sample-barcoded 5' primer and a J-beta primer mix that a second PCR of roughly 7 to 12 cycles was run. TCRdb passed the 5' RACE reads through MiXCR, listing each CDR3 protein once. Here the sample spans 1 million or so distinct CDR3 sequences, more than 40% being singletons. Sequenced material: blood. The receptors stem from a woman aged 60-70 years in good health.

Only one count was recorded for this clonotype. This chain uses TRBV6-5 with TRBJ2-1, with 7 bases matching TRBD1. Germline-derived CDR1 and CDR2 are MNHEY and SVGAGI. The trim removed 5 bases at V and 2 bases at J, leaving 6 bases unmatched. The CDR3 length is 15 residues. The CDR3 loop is CASSTSGGPYNEQFF. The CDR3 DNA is TGTGCCAGCAGTACCTCAGGGGGTCCCTACAATGAGCAGTTCTTC.

CDR3 region: CAISESFQGKGNQPQHF. CDR3 in DNA: TGTGCCATCAGTGAGAGTTTTCAGGGTAAAGGTAATCAGCCCCAGCATTTT. This sequence joins TRBV10-3 and TRBJ1-5, with D possibly being TRBD1 (5 bases). The CDR3 totals 17 residues. Per germline, CDR1 ENHRY and CDR2 SYGVKD. The V end was cut by 2 bases, the J end by 4 bases, with 18 bases between.

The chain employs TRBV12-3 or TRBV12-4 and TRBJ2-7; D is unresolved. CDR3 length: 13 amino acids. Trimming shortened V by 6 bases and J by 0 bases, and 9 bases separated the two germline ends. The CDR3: CASRSSSSYEQYF. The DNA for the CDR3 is TGTGCCAGCAGATCCTCCAGCTCCTACGAGCAGTACTTC.

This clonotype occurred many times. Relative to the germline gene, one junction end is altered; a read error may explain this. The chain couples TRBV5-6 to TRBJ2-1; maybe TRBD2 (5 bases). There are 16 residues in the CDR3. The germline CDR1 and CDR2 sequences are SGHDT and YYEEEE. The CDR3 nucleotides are TGCGCCAGCAGCTTAGGCCCGGGGTCCTCCTACAATGAGCAGTTCTTC. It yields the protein CASSLGPGSSYNEQFF.

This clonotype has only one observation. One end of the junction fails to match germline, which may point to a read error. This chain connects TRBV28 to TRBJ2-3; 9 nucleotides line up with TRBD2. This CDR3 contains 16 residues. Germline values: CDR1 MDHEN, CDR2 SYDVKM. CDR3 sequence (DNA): TGTACCAGCAGTTTAAGGACTAGCGTACGCACAGATACGCAGTATTTT. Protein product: CTSSLRTSVRTDTQYF.

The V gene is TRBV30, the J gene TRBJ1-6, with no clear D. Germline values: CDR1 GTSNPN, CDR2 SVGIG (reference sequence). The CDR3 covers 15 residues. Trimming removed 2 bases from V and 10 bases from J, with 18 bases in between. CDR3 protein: CAWSPPGPGGSPLHF. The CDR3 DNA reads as TGTGCCTGGAGTCCACCCGGGCCCGGTGGATCACCCCTCCACTTT.

The CDR3 loop is CAQGDRVNQPQHF. Written as DNA, the CDR3 is TGTGCGCAAGGGGACAGGGTGAATCAGCCCCAGCATTTT. The V gene is TRBV21-1, the J gene TRBJ1-5; whether TRBD1, the table's D call, matches the DNA was not checked. TRBV21-1 is an annotated pseudogene. This CDR3 region has 13 residues.

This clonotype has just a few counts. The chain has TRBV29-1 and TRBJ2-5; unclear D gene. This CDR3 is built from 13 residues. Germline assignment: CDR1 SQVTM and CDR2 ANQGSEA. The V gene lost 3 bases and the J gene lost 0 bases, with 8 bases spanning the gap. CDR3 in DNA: TGCAGCGTTGAGCCCGAGTACCAAGAGACCCAGTACTTC. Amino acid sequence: CSVEPEYQETQYF.

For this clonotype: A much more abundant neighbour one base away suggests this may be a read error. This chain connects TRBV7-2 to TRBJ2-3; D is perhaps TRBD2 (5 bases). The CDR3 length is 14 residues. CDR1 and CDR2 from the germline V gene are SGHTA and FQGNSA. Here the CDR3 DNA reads TGTGCCTGCAGCTTAGTAGCGTCCACGGATACGCAGTATTTT. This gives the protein CACSLVASTDTQYF.

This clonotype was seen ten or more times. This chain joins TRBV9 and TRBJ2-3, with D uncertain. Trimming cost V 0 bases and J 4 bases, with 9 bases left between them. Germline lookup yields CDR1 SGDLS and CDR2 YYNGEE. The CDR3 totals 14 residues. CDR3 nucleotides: TGTGCCAGCAGCGTAGGTCCTCACCCAGATACGCAGTATTTT. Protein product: CASSVGPHPDTQYF. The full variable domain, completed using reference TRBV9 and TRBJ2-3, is DSGVTQTPKHLITATGQRVTLRCSPRSGDLSVYWYQQSLDQGLQFLIQYYNGEERAKGNILERFSAQQFPDLHSELNLSSLELGDSALYFCASSVGPHPDTQYFGPGTRLTVL.

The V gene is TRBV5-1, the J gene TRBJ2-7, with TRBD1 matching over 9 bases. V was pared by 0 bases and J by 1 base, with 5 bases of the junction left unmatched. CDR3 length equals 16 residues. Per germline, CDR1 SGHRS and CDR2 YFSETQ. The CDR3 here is CASSLAGQGTSYEQYF. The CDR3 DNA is TGCGCCAGCAGCTTGGCAGGACAGGGGACATCCTACGAGCAGTACTTC.

The CDR3 sequence: CSASWDSLNTEAFF. The CDR3 DNA reads TGCAGTGCTAGCTGGGACAGTTTGAACACTGAAGCTTTCTTT. The rearrangement links TRBV20-1 to TRBJ1-1; 7 nucleotides align to TRBD1. The germline gives CDR1 DFQATT, CDR2 SNEGSKA (reference sequence). The CDR3 runs to 14 residues. Trimming at V came to 3 bases and at J to 0 bases, leaving 4 bases not matched to a gene.

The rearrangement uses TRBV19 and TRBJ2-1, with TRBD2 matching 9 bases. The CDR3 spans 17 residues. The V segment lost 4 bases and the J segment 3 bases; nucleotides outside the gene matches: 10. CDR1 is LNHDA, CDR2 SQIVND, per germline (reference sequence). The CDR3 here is CASSTVAGEWGYNEQFF. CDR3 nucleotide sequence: TGTGCCAGTAGTACCGTAGCGGGAGAATGGGGCTACAATGAGCAGTTCTTC.

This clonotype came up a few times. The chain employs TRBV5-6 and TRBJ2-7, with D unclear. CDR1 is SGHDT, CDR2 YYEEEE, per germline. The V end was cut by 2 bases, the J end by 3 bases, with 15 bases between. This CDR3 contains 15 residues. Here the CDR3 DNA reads TGTGCCAGCAGCTTATTCTCGCAATTCGTCTACGAGCAGTACTTC. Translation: CASSLFSQFVYEQYF.

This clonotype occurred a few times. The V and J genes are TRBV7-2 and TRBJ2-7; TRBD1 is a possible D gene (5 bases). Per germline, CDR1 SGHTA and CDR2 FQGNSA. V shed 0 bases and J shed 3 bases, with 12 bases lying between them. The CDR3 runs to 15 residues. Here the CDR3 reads CASSLALTAGYEQYF. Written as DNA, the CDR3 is TGTGCCAGCAGCTTAGCTCTGACAGCAGGCTACGAGCAGTACTTC. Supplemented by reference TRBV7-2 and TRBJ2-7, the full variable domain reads GAGVSQSPSNKVTEKGKDVELRCDPISGHTALYWYRQSLGQGLEFLIYFQGNSAPDKSGLPSDRFSAERTGGSVSTLTIQRTQQEDSAVYLCASSLALTAGYEQYFGPGTRLTVT.

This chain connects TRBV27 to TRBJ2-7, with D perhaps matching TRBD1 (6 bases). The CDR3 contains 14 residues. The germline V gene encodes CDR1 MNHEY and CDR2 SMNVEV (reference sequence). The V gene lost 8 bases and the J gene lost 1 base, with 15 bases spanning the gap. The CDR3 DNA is TGTGCCAGCCGCCGAAGACAGGATTCCTACGAGCAGTACTTC. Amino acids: CASRRRQDSYEQYF.

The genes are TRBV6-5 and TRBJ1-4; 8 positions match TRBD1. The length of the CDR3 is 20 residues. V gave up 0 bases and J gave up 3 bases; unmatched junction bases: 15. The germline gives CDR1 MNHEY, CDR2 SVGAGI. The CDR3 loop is CASSYSTGWTGISSNEKLFF. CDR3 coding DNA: TGTGCCAGCAGTTACTCGACGGGCTGGACAGGGATAAGTTCTAATGAAAAACTGTTTTTT.

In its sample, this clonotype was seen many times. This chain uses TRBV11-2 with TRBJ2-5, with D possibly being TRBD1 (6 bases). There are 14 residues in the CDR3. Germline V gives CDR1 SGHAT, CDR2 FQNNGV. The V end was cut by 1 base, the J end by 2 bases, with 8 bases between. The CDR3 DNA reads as TGTGCCAGCAGCTTAGGGACAGTTCAAGAGACCCAGTACTTC. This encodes CASSLGTVQETQYF.

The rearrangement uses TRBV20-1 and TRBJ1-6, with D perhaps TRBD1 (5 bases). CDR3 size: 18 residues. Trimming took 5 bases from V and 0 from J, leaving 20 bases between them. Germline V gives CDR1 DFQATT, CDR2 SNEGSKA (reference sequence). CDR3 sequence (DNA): TGCAGTGCTTTACCCCTTGACAGACCAGACTCCTATAATTCACCCCTCCACTTT. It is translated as CSALPLDRPDSYNSPLHF.

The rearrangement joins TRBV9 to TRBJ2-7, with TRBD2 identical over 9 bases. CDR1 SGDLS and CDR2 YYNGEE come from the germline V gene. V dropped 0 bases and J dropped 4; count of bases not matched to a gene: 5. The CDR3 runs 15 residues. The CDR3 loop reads CASSVGAGGPYEQYF. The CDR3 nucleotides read TGTGCCAGCAGCGTAGGGGCGGGAGGGCCGTACGAGCAGTACTTC.

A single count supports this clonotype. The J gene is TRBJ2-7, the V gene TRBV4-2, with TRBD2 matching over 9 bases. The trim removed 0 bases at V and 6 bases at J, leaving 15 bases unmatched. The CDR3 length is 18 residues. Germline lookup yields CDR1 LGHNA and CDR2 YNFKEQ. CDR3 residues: CASSQDQGGLAGKTEQYF. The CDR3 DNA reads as TGTGCCAGCAGCCAAGATCAGGGAGGTCTAGCGGGAAAGACCGAGCAGTACTTC.

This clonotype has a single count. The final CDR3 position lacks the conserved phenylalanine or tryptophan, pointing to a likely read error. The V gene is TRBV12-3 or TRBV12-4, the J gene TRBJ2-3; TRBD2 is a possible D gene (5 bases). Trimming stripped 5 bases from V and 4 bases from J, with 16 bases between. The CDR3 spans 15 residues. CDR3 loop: CASSAEGVGADTQYS. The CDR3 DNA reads TGTGCCAGCAGTGCAGAAGGAGTGGGAGCAGATACGCAGTATTCT.

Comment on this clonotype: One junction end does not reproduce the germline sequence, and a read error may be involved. The CDR3 bases are TGTACCAGCAGCTACGAGACTAGTTCGGGAACGCAGTATTTT. It is translated as CTSSYETSSGTQYF. V gene TRBV5-4 combines with J gene TRBJ2-3, with D maybe TRBD2 (6 bases). Germline V lookup: CDR1 SGHNT, CDR2 YYREEE (reference sequence). CDR3 length: 14 residues.

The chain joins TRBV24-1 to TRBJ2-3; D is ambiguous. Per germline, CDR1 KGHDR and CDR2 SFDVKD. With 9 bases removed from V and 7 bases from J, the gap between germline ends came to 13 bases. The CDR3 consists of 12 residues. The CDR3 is CATSDLVNTQYF. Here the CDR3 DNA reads TGTGCCACCTCAGACCTGGTCAATACGCAGTATTTT.

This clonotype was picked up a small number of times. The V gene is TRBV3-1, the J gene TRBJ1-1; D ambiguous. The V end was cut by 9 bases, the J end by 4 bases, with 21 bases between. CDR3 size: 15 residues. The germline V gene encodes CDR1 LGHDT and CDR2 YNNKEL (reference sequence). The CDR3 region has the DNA TGTGCCAGTCGGGCGGGCTCCGGTCTGGGCACTGAAGCTTTCTTT. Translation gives CASRAGSGLGTEAFF.

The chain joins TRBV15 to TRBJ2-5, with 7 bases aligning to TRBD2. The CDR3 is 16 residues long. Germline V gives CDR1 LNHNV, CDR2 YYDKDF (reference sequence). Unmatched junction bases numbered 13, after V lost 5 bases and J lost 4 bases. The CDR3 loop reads CATSLGSGISRETQYF. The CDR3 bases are TGTGCCACCAGCCTCGGGAGCGGGATTAGTCGAGAGACCCAGTACTTC.

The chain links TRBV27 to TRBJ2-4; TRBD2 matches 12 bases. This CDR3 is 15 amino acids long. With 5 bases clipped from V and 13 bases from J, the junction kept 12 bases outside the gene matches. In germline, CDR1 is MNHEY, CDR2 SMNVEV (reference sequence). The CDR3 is CASSPVTSGSYKQYF. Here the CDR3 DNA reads TGTGCCAGCAGTCCTGTGACTAGCGGGAGCTACAAGCAGTACTTC.

The DNA of the CDR3 is TGTGCCAGCAGCTCCCAGCGGGGGGGCTCCTACGAGCAGTACTTC. It encodes CASSSQRGGSYEQYF. The chain recombines TRBV7-6 with TRBJ2-7; 10 bases agree with TRBD2. The CDR3 is made up of 15 amino acids. The V gene's germline CDR1 is SGHVS and CDR2 FNYEAQ. The trim removed 4 bases at V and 0 bases at J, leaving 3 bases unmatched. The whole variable domain, remainder taken from reference TRBV7-6 and TRBJ2-7, is GAGVSQSPRYKVTKRGQDVALRCDPISGHVSLYWYRQALGQGPEFLTYFNYEAQQDKSGLPNDRFSAERPEGSISTLTIQRTEQRDSAMYRCASSSQRGGSYEQYFGPGTRLTVT.

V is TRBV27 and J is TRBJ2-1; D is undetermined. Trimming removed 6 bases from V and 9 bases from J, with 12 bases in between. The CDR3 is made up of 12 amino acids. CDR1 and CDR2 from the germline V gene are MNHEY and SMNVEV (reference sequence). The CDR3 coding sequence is TGTGCCAGCAGCACCAACGGCGGTGAGCAGTTCTTC. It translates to CASSTNGGEQFF.

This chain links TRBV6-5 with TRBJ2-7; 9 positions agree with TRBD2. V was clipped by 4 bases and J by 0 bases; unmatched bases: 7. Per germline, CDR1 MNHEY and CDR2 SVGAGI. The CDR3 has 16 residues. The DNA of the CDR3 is TGTGCCAGCAGTTTACTAGCGGGCCGGAGCTCCTACGAGCAGTACTTC. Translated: CASSLLAGRSSYEQYF.

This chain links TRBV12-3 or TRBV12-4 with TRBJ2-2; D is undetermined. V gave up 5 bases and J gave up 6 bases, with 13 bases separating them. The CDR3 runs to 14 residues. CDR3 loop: CASSPPTVAGELFF. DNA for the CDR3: TGTGCCAGCAGTCCGCCGACCGTCGCCGGGGAGCTGTTTTTT.

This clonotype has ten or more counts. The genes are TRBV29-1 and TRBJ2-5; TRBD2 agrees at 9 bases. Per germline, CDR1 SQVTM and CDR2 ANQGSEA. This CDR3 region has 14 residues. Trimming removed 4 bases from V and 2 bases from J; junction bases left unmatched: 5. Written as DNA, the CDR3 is TGCAGCGTTGCCCCTCTAGCGGGGCAAGAGACCCAGTACTTC. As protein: CSVAPLAGQETQYF.